The 13 T cell receptor beta chains below come from one sample, sequenced in a study of OX40 agonist ivuxolimab in advanced cancers. Sequencing used immunoSEQ multiplex PCR; TCRdb keeps in-frame clones, though not all of them. The table has roughly 100,000 clones, 90% seen once. The source was CD4+ or CD8+ T cells sorted from blood, collected in a trial of the OX40 agonist ivuxolimab. These receptor sequences come from an adult with an advanced solid tumor such as melanoma, head and neck, liver or kidney cancer.

CDR3 sequence: CASSTGGPGDTQYF. CDR3 DNA sequence: TGTGCCAGCAGCACGGGAGGGCCAGGGGATACGCAGTATTTT. V is TRBV28 and J is TRBJ2-3; 8 nucleotides match TRBD2. The CDR3 contains 14 residues. The V gene's germline CDR1 is MDHEN and CDR2 SYDVKM. The V segment lost 6 bases and the J segment 6 bases; nucleotides outside the gene matches: 8.

V is TRBV10-3 and J is TRBJ2-7; tentative D call: TRBD2 (5 bases). The CDR3 spans 19 residues. Per the germline V gene, CDR1 is ENHRY and CDR2 is SYGVKD. Trimming pared 2 bases from V and 3 bases from J, leaving 26 bases between. The CDR3 sequence is CAISELAQTSSSGLYEQYF. In DNA, the CDR3 is TGTGCCATCAGTGAGCTCGCCCAAACCTCTAGCTCTGGACTCTACGAGCAGTACTTC.

The V and J genes are TRBV11-2 and TRBJ2-3; TRBD1 matches at 11 bases. The CDR3 is 16 residues long. After removal of 3 bases from V and 8 bases from J, the junction contained 10 bases not matched to a gene. Germline loops: CDR1 SGHAT, CDR2 FQNNGV. The CDR3 sequence is CASSLLGTGGYGTQYF. The DNA for the CDR3 is TGTGCCAGCAGCTTGTTAGGGACAGGGGGTTATGGTACGCAGTATTTT. Based on the CDR3 plus reference TRBV11-2 and TRBJ2-3, the full variable domain is EAGVAQSPRYKIIEKRQSVAFWCNPISGHATLYWYQQILGQGPKLLIQFQNNGVVDDSQLPKDRFSAERLKGVDSTLKIQPAKLEDSAVYLCASSLLGTGGYGTQYFGPGTRLTVL.

The chain combines TRBV6-5 with TRBJ2-7; D possibly corresponds to TRBD2 (5 bases). CDR1 is MNHEY, CDR2 SVGAGI, per germline. This CDR3 has 13 amino acids. V shed 6 bases and J shed 2 bases, with 11 bases lying between them. DNA for the CDR3: TGTGCCAGCAGCCGTTCCGGGGCCTACGAGCAGTACTTC. Translated: CASSRSGAYEQYF.

CDR3 in DNA: TGTGCCAGCAGCTTTGGGACTTTAGTCAGCACAGATACGCAGTATTTT. Its protein is CASSFGTLVSTDTQYF. The chain carries TRBV7-9 and TRBJ2-3; tentative D call: TRBD2 (6 bases). CDR3 length equals 16 residues. V was cut by 3 bases and J by 0 bases, with 13 bases left in between. Per germline, CDR1 SEHNR and CDR2 FQNEAQ (reference sequence).

The chain uses TRBV18 and TRBJ1-1; maybe TRBD1 (5 bases). Trimming pared 3 bases from V and 5 bases from J, leaving 10 bases between. The CDR3 covers 13 residues. Germline-derived CDR1 and CDR2 are KGHSH and LQKENI. In DNA, the CDR3 is TGTGCCAGCTCACCTGGGGACGGAACTGAAGCTTTCTTT. Its translation is CASSPGDGTEAFF.

The chain carries TRBV30 and TRBJ2-2, with D perhaps TRBD2 (5 bases). The CDR3 loop spans 13 amino acids. Trimming left V 0 bases short and J 4 bases short, with 6 bases between. Germline V gene lookup returns CDR1 GTSNPN and CDR2 SVGIG (reference sequence). The CDR3 DNA follows: TGTGCCTGGAGTGTAGGGAGCACCGGGGAGCTGTTTTTT. Translated: CAWSVGSTGELFF.

The chain couples TRBV19 to TRBJ2-2; 8 nucleotides align to TRBD2. The trim removed 4 bases at V and 0 bases at J, leaving 4 bases unmatched. Germline assignment: CDR1 LNHDA and CDR2 SQIVND (reference sequence). The CDR3 runs to 16 residues. The CDR3 sequence: CASSKLAGSNTGELFF. The CDR3 DNA reads as TGTGCCAGTAGTAAGCTAGCGGGTTCGAACACCGGGGAGCTGTTTTTT.

The CDR3, as DNA: TGTGCCAGCAGCAGTGGACAGGTCTGGGGCGAGCAGTACTTC. Protein product: CASSSGQVWGEQYF. V usage is TRBV5-8 and J usage is TRBJ2-7; 7 nucleotides align to TRBD1. This CDR3 has 14 residues. Germline V gene lookup returns CDR1 SGHTS and CDR2 YDEGEE. V lost 4 bases and J lost 6; bases outside the gene matches: 10. The variable domain in full, with the rest retrieved from reference TRBV5-8 and TRBJ2-7, is EAGVTQSPTHLIKTRGQQATLRCSPISGHTSVYWYQQALGLGLQFLLWYDEGEERNRGNFPPRFSGRQFPNYSSELNVNALELEDSALYLCASSSGQVWGEQYFGPGTRLTVT.

The gene calls are TRBV6-5 and TRBJ2-7, with D uncertain. The ends were cut back, 5 bases at V and 4 bases at J, with 18 bases in the middle. Germline V gene data show CDR1 as MNHEY and CDR2 as SVGAGI. The CDR3 has 15 residues. CDR3 sequence (DNA): TGTGCCAGCAGTCGGGTCGCGGAGATTCTGTACGAGCAGTACTTC. Translation gives CASSRVAEILYEQYF.

CDR3 in DNA: TGTGCCAGCAGCTCATGGGACTCGGACCCCACAGATACGCAGTATTTT. This translates into CASSSWDSDPTDTQYF. The J gene is TRBJ2-3, the V gene TRBV11-3; tentative D call: TRBD2 (6 bases). This CDR3 has 16 amino acids. The germline CDR1 and CDR2 sequences are SGHNT and YENEEA. With 4 bases removed from V and 2 bases from J, the gap between germline ends came to 16 bases.

V usage is TRBV6-5 and J usage is TRBJ2-1, with D perhaps assigned TRBD1 or TRBD2 (5 bases each). The V gene's germline CDR1 is MNHEY and CDR2 SVGAGI. The CDR3 is 16 amino acids. V lost 0 bases and J 9 bases, leaving 18 bases between the germline ends. The CDR3 is CASSYSATGQRGEQFF. The CDR3 nucleotides read TGTGCCAGCAGTTACTCCGCGACGGGGCAACGGGGTGAGCAGTTCTTC.

The genes are TRBV7-2 and TRBJ1-1, with TRBD1 matching over 10 bases. The CDR3 covers 15 residues. The germline CDR1 and CDR2 sequences are SGHTA and FQGNSA. After removal of 3 bases from V and 6 bases from J, the junction contained 7 bases not matched to a gene. Written as DNA, the CDR3 is TGTGCCAGCAGCTTCTCAGGCGGGACAGGGGCTGAAGCTTTCTTT. It translates to CASSFSGGTGAEAFF.